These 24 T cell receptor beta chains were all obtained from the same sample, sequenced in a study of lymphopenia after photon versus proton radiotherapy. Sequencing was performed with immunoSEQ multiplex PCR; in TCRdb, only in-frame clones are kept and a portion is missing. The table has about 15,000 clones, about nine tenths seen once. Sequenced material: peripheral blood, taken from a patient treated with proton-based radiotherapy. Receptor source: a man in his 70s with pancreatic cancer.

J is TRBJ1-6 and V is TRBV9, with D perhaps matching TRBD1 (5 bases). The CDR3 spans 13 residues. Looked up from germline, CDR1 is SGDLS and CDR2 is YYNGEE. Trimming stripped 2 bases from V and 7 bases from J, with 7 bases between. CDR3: CASSVGTNSPLHF. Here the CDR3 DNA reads TGTGCCAGCAGCGTTGGGACGAATTCACCCCTCCACTTT.

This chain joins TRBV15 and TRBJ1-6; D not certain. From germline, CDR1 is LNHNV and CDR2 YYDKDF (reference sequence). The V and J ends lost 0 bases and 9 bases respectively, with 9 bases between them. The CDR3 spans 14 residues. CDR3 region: CATSRDPSGSPLHF. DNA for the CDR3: TGTGCCACCAGCAGAGATCCTTCCGGTTCACCCCTCCACTTT.

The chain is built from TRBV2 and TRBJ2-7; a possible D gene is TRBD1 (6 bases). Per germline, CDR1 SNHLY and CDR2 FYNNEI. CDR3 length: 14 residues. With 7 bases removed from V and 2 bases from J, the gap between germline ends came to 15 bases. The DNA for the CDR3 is TGTGCCAGCACCGAGTCTACAGGGACCTACGAGCAGTACTTC. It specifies CASTESTGTYEQYF.

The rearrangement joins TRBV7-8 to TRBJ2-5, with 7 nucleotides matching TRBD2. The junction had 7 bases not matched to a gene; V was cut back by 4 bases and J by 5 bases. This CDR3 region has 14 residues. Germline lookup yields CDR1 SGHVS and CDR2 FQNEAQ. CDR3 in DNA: TGTGCCAGCAGCTACAGACCCGGGGGGGAGACCCAGTACTTC. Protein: CASSYRPGGETQYF.

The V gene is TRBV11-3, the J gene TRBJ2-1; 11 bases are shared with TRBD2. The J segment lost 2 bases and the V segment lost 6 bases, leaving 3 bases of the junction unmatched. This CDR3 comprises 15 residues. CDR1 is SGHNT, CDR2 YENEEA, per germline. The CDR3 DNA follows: TGTGCCAGCAGAATTAGCGGGAGGGCCTACAATGAGCAGTTCTTC. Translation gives CASRISGRAYNEQFF.

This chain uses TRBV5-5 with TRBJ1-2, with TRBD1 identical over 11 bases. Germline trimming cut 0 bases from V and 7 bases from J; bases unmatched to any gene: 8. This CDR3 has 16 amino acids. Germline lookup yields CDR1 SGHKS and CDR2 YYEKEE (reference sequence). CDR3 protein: CASSLGPGQGAGGYTF. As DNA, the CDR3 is TGTGCCAGCAGCTTGGGTCCAGGACAGGGGGCAGGTGGCTACACCTTC. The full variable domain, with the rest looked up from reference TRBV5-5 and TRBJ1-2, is DAGVTQSPTHLIKTRGQQVTLRCSPISGHKSVSWYQQVLGQGPQFIFQYYEKEERGRGNFPDRFSARQFPNYSSELNVNALLLGDSALYLCASSLGPGQGAGGYTFGSGTRLTVV.

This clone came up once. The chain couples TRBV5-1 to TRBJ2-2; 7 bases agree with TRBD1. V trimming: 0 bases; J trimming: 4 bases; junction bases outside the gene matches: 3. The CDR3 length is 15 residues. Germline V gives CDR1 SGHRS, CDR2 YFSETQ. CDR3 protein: CASSLDAGGTGELFF. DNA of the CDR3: TGCGCCAGCAGCTTGGATGCAGGGGGCACCGGGGAGCTGTTTTTT.

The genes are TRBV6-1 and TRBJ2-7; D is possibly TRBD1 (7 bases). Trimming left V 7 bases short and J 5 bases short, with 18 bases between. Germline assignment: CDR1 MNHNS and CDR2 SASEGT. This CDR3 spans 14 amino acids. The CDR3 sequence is CASTSRRGRNEQYF. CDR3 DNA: TGTGCCAGCACCTCCCGGAGGGGGCGAAACGAGCAGTACTTC.

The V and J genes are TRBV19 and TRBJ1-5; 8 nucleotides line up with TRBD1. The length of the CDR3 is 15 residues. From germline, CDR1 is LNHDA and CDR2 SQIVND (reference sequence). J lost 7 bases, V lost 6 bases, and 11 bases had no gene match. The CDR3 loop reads CASSQGQGPKQPQHF. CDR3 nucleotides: TGTGCCAGTAGCCAAGGACAGGGCCCTAAACAGCCCCAGCATTTT.

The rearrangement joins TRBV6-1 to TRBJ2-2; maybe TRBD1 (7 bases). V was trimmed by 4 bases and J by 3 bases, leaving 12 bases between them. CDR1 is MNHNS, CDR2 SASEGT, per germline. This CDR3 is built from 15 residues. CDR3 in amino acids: CASSGFRGDTGELFF. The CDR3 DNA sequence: TGTGCCAGCAGTGGTTTCAGGGGGGACACCGGGGAGCTGTTTTTT.

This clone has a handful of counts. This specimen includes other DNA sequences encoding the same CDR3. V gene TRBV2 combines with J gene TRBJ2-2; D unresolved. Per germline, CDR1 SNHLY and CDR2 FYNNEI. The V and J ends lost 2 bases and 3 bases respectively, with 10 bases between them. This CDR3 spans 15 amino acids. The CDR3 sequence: CASSESTSDTGELFF. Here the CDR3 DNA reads TGTGCCAGCAGTGAATCGACCAGCGACACCGGGGAGCTGTTTTTT.

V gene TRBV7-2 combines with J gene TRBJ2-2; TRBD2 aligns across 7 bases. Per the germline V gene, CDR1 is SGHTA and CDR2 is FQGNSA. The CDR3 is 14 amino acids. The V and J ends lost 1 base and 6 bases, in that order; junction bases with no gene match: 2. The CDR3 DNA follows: TGTGCCAGCAGCTTAGAGGGAGGGGCCGGGGAGCTGTTTTTT. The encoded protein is CASSLEGGAGELFF.

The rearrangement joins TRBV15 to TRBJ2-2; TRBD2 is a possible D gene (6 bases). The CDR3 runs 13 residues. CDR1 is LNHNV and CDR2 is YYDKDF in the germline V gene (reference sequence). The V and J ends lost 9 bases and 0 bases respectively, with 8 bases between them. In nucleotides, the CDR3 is TGTGCCACGAGGGAGGCGAACACCGGGGAGCTGTTTTTT. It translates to CATREANTGELFF.

The CDR3 region is CASSHLSGGRIEQFF. CDR3 nucleotides: TGCGCCAGCAGCCATCTTAGCGGGGGGCGGATTGAGCAGTTCTTC. This chain joins TRBV4-1 and TRBJ2-1; the match to TRBD2 covers 10 bases. Losses at the gene ends were 3 bases for V and 9 bases for J; bases not matched to a gene: 8. The CDR3 spans 15 residues. Germline assignment: CDR1 MGHRA and CDR2 YSYEKL.

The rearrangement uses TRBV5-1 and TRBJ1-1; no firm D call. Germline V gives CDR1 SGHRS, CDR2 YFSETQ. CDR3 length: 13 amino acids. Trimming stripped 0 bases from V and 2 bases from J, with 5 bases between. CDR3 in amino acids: CASSLDFNTEAFF. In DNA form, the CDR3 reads TGCGCCAGCAGCTTGGATTTTAACACTGAAGCTTTCTTT.

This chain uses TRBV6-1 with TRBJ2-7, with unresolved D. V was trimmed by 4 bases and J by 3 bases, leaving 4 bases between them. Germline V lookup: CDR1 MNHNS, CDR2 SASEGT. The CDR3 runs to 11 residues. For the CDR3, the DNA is TGTGCCAGCAGTGTTAACTACGAGCAGTACTTC. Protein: CASSVNYEQYF.

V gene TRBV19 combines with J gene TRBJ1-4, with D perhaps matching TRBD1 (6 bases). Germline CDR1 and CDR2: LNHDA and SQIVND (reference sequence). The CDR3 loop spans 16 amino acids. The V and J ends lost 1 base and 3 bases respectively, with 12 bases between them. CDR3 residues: CASSIGGAGANEKLFF. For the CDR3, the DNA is TGTGCCAGTAGTATAGGGGGGGCTGGGGCTAATGAAAAACTGTTTTTT.

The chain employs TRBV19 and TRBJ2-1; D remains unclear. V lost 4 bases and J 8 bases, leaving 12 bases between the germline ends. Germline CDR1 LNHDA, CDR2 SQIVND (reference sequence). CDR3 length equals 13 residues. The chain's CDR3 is CASSNGVWDEQFF. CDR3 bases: TGTGCCAGTAGTAACGGAGTTTGGGATGAGCAGTTCTTC.

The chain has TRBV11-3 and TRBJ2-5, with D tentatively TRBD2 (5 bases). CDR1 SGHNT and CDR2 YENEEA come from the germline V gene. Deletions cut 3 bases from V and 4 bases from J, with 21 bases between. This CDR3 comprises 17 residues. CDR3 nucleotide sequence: TGTGCCAGCAGCTTCTATTCTGGGGAGCGGAGCCGAGAGACCCAGTACTTC. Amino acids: CASSFYSGERSRETQYF.

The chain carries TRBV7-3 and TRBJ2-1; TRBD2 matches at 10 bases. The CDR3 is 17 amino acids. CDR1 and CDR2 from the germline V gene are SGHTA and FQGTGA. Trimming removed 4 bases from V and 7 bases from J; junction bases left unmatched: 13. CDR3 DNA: TGTGCCAGCAGCTCAACTCCGGGTAGCGGGGGGAGAAATGAGCAGTTCTTC. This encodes CASSSTPGSGGRNEQFF.

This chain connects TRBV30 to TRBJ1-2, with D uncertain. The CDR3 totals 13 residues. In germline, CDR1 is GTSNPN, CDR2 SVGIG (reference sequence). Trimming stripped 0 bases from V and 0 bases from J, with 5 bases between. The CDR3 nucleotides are TGTGCCTGGAGTGTTCTAACTAACTATGGCTACACCTTC. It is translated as CAWSVLTNYGYTF. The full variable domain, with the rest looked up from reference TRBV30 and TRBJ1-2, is SQTIHQWPATLVQPVGSPLSLECTVEGTSNPNLYWYRQAAGRGLQLLFYSVGIGQISSEVPQNLSASRPQDRQFILSSKKLLLSDSGFYLCAWSVLTNYGYTFGSGTRLTVV.

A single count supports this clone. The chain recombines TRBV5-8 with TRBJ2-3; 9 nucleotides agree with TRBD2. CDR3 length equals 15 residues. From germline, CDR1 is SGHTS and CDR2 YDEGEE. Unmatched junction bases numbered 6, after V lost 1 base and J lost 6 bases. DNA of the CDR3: TGTGCCAGCAGCTTGTTTAGCGGGGGCGGGGATACGCAGTATTTT. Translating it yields CASSLFSGGGDTQYF. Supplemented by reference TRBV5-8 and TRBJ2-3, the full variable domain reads EAGVTQSPTHLIKTRGQQATLRCSPISGHTSVYWYQQALGLGLQFLLWYDEGEERNRGNFPPRFSGRQFPNYSSELNVNALELEDSALYLCASSLFSGGGDTQYFGPGTRLTVL.

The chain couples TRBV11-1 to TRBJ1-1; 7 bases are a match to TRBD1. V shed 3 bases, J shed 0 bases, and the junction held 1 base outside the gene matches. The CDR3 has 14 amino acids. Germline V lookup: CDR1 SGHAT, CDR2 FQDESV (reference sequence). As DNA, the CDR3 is TGTGCCAGCAGCTTCGGGACAGTGAACACTGAAGCTTTCTTT. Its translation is CASSFGTVNTEAFF.

The CDR3 DNA reads as TGTGCCAGCAGCCGAGCGGGGGGCTCAACCAATGAGCAGTTCTTC. Residues: CASSRAGGSTNEQFF. The chain links TRBV7-2 to TRBJ2-1; 9 nucleotides agree with TRBD2. This CDR3 comprises 15 residues. V lost 5 bases to trimming and J lost 6 bases; unmatched junction nucleotides: 8. Germline V gene sequence: CDR1 SGHTA, CDR2 FQGNSA.